The source of this T cell receptor beta chain is a study of blood T cell repertoires in COVID-19. Across the study: Spain, Italy and the United States supplied samples that represented acute and convalescent COVID-19. T cells, B-cell-depleted T cells, or PBMCs supplied cDNA or gDNA.

The V and J ends lost 2 bases and 5 bases, in that order; junction bases with no gene match: 6. The CDR3 loop spans 15 amino acids. The V gene's germline CDR1 is MNHEY and CDR2 SVGAGI. In the original analysis: From reference gene primer amplification, estimates of nucleated cell counts were derived. The repertoire was sequenced with immunoSEQ multiplex PCR; TCRdb's copy has only in-frame clones and lacks some. That table supplies the V and J calls and clone size; D and trimming were determined from the DNA. The profile shows a few hundred thousand clones, about 87% of them singletons. Symptom resolution, clearance, or two negative PCRs marked donors in Cohort 3 as recovered.

V usage is TRBV6-5 and J usage is TRBJ2-5, with 9 positions matching TRBD1. The sequence came from a young man who had recovered from COVID-19. The specimen was PBMCs or T cells enriched from blood (not recorded which). The CDR3 region is CASSYGDRVVETQYF. DNA of the CDR3: TGTGCCAGCAGTTACGGGGACAGGGTTGTGGAGACCCAGTACTTC.